The clone carrying this TCR beta chain has just a few counts. Its target is not known. In germline, CDR1 is DFQATT, CDR2 SNEGSKA (reference sequence). The CDR3 contains 18 residues. V trimming: 0 bases; J trimming: 1 base; junction bases outside the gene matches: 9. As for time point: newly diagnosed GD, antithyroid drugs for less than 3 months. Extracted PBMC RNA gave rise to the TCR library. Construction of the TCR beta libraries employed iRepertoire HTBI primers in conjunction with Arm-PCR of CDR3 regions. TCRdb used MiXCR to reprocess the multiplex PCR reads, holding one entry per CDR3 protein. This sample has about 430,000 distinct CDR3 sequences, with around 16% found just once. These data come from a study of regulatory T cells in long-lasting Graves disease. Overall study results and limits: Thyroid tissue went unstudied; only peripheral blood was examined.

These data also formed part of another study, on T cells in Graves' hyperthyroidism and ophthalmopathy.

The material was peripheral blood mononuclear cells (PBMCs), obtained at new diagnosis, from a patient treated with antithyroid drugs. V is TRBV20-1 and J is TRBJ2-5, with 12 positions matching TRBD2. The source of this sequence is a woman between 35 and 50 years old with Graves disease. The CDR3 DNA reads TGCAGTGCTAGAGATTGGGGGGCTAGCGGGAGGGCCCAAGAGACCCAGTACTTC. This translates into CSARDWGASGRAQETQYF.